What follows are 9 T cell receptor beta chains derived from one specimen sequenced in a study of response to subunit inactivated influenza vaccine. TCRdb recomputed calls from the RT-PCR reads with MiXCR, one row per CDR3 protein. In the table there are a few hundred thousand distinct CDR3 sequences, 21% of which are singletons. Sequencing was performed on PBMCs from blood, taken approximately 20 months after vaccination. The receptors were gathered from a man aged 50 to 75 who received an inactivated influenza vaccine.

This clonotype was found many times. The CDR3 DNA is TGTGCCACGAAGGGGGCAGGGGAACTTCAGCCCCAGCATTTT. Protein: CATKGAGELQPQHF. The chain couples TRBV19 to TRBJ1-5, with 7 bases identical to TRBD1. V trimming: 10 bases; J trimming: 6 bases; junction bases outside the gene matches: 12. Per germline, CDR1 LNHDA and CDR2 SQIVND (reference sequence). This CDR3 is 14 amino acids long.

This sequence joins TRBV19 and TRBJ2-1; 14 bases agree with TRBD2. The CDR3 totals 17 residues. Germline V gene lookup returns CDR1 LNHDA and CDR2 SQIVND (reference sequence). The junction had 9 bases not matched to a gene; V was cut back by 11 bases and J by 0 bases. In nucleotides, the CDR3 is TGTGCCGTCTTCGCCGGGACTAGCGGGAGCTCCTACAATGAGCAGTTCTTC. Translation: CAVFAGTSGSSYNEQFF.

This clonotype was seen many times. This sequence joins TRBV19 and TRBJ2-5, with unresolved D. The germline V and J ends were trimmed by 3 bases and 3 bases, with 11 bases remaining between them. There are 14 residues in the CDR3. Germline CDR1 is LNHDA and CDR2 is SQIVND (reference sequence). The CDR3 loop reads CASSMGRIKETQYF. The CDR3, as DNA: TGTGCCAGTAGTATGGGCCGGATAAAAGAGACCCAGTACTTC.

This clonotype was found a few times. The CDR3 here is CASSEMHGLLKETQYF. CDR3 in DNA: TGTGCCAGCAGTGAAATGCACGGGCTGCTGAAAGAGACCCAGTACTTC. V usage is TRBV2 and J usage is TRBJ2-5; no clear D. Germline CDR1 is SNHLY and CDR2 is FYNNEI. The V end was cut by 2 bases, the J end by 3 bases, with 16 bases between. The CDR3 runs to 16 residues.

The chain recombines TRBV29-1 with TRBJ1-5; TRBD1 aligns across 8 bases. V was clipped by 6 bases and J by 2 bases; unmatched bases: 6. The CDR3 runs 14 residues. CDR1 is SQVTM and CDR2 is ANQGSEA in the germline V gene. CDR3 sequence (DNA): TGCAGCGTAGCCCAGGGGGCCGGCAATCAGCCCCAGCATTTT. It yields the protein CSVAQGAGNQPQHF.

This clonotype has only a few counts. The chain has TRBV4-2 and TRBJ1-5; D gene uncertain. The germline gives CDR1 LGHNA, CDR2 YNFKEQ. V was cut by 3 bases and J by 5 bases, with 11 bases left in between. The CDR3 sequence is 14 residues long. The CDR3 spells CASSHWREDQPQHF. The DNA of the CDR3 is TGTGCCAGCAGCCATTGGCGGGAAGATCAGCCCCAGCATTTT.

This clonotype was picked up a small number of times. The CDR3 here is CASSPTWGRDSPLHF. The CDR3 nucleotides read TGTGCCAGCAGCCCGACATGGGGTAGGGATTCACCCCTCCACTTT. The chain employs TRBV7-9 and TRBJ1-6, with D hard to call. The germline CDR1 and CDR2 sequences are SEHNR and FQNEAQ (reference sequence). CDR3 length: 15 amino acids. V was clipped by 5 bases and J by 8 bases, with 16 bases between them.

In this sample, this clonotype turned up a few times. The chain couples TRBV6-1 to TRBJ2-5, with 7 bases matching TRBD1. Germline V lookup: CDR1 MNHNS, CDR2 SASEGT. V was clipped by 7 bases and J by 3 bases; unmatched bases: 11. The CDR3 has 15 residues. The CDR3 region is CASTWIRQGKETQYF. Written as DNA, the CDR3 is TGTGCCAGCACCTGGATAAGACAGGGTAAAGAGACCCAGTACTTC.

This clonotype has just a few counts. This rearrangement joins TRBV6-2 or TRBV6-3 to TRBJ1-1; maybe TRBD1 (5 bases). Trimming removed 7 bases at V and 4 bases at J, with 10 bases between. This CDR3 contains 12 residues. The V gene's germline CDR1 is MNHEY and CDR2 SVGEGT. For the CDR3, the DNA is TGTGCCAGCACCCAAGGGGTCACTGAAGCTTTCTTT. Translation: CASTQGVTEAFF.